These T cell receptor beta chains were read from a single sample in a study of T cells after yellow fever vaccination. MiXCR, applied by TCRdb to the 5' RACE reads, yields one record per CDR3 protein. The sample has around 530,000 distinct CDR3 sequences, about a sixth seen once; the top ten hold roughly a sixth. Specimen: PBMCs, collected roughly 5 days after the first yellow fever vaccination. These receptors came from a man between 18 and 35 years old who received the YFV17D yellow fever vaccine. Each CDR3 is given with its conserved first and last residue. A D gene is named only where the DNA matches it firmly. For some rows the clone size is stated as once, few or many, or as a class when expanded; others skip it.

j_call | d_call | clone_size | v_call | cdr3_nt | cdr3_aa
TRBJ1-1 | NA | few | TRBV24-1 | TGTGCCACCAGTGATTCGTCGACTCAAACAAGGACTGAAGCTTTCTTT | CATSDSSTQTRTEAFF
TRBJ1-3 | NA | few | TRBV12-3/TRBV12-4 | TGTGCCAGCAGGAGAGATCCGCCCCGCTCTGGAAACACCATATATTTT | CASRRDPPRSGNTIYF
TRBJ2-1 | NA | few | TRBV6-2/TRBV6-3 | TGTGCCAGCGTAGACAGCCTCTACAATGAGCAGTTCTTC | CASVDSLYNEQFF
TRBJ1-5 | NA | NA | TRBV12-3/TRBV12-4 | TGTGCCAGCACCCGGGGGGCTCAGCCCCAGCATTTT | CASTRGAQPQHF
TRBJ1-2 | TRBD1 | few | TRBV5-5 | TGTGCCAGCAGCCTGTTAGGACAGGCGATTTATGGCTACACCTTC | CASSLLGQAIYGYTF
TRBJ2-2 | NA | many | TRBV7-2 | TGTGCCAGCAGCTTCAGGACGAACACCGGGGAGCTGTTTTTT | CASSFRTNTGELFF
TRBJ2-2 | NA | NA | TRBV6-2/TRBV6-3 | TGTGCCAGCAGTTCATCTTTGACCACCGGGGAGCTGTTTTTT | CASSSSLTTGELFF
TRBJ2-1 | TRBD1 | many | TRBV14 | TGTGCCAGCAGCCAAGATCCGACAGGGTGGTCTGAGCAGTTCTTC | CASSQDPTGWSEQFF
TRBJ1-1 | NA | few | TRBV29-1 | TGCAGCGTTGAAACAGTCTTGAACACTGAAGCTTTCTTT | CSVETVLNTEAFF
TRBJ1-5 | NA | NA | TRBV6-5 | TGTGCCAGCAGTTACGGCGTTGGTAGCAATCAGCCCCAGCATTTT | CASSYGVGSNQPQHF
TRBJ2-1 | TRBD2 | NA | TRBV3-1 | TGTGCCAGCAGCCAAGATCCCCATTTCTCTTATAGCGGGGCCGCAGGGAATGAGCAGTTCTTC | CASSQDPHFSYSGAAGNEQFF
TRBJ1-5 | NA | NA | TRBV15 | TGTGCCACCAGGAGGGACGACTATAGCAATCAGCCCCAGCATTTT | CATRRDDYSNQPQHF
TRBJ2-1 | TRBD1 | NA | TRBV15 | TGTGCCACCAGCACCGACAGGGTCGAGCAGTTCTTC | CATSTDRVEQFF
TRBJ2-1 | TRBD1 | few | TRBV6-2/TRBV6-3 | TGTGCCAGCAGATCCCGGGACAGGGGCGTCCCCCGGAACAATGAGCAGTTCTTC | CASRSRDRGVPRNNEQFF
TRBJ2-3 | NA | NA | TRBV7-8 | TGTGCCAGCAGCCGTCGGGCAACCCCCCCCACAGATACGCAGTATTTT | CASSRRATPPTDTQYF
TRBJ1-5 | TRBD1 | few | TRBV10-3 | TGTGCCATCAGTGCGGGACAGCCTTTAAACGGTCAGCCCCAGCATTTT | CAISAGQPLNGQPQHF
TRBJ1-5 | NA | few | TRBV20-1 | TGCAGTGCGCCACCGATAGAGAGCAATCAGCCCCAGCATTTT | CSAPPIESNQPQHF
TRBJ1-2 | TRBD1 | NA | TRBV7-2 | TGTGCCAGCAAAGGAGTGGGACAGGCCTATGGCTACACCTTC | CASKGVGQAYGYTF
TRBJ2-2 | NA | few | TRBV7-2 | TGTGCCAGTACAGTACCGGGACGAGTGACCCCCGGGGAGCTGTTTTTT | CASTVPGRVTPGELFF
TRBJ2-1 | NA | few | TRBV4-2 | TGTGCCAGCAGCCAAGGCGCGCTGGGGGGCAGTCGGAATGAGCAGTTCTTC | CASSQGALGGSRNEQFF
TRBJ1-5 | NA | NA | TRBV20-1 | TGCAGTGCTAGTGATGGAAATCAGCCCCAGCATTTT | CSASDGNQPQHF
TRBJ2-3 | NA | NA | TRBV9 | TGTGCCAGCGGAAGCGGACAATTCACAGATACGCAGTATTTT | CASGSGQFTDTQYF
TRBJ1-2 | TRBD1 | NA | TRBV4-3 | TGCGCCAGCAGCCAAGAACGGACAGGGGTCTATGGCTACACCTTC | CASSQERTGVYGYTF
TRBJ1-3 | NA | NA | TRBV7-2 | TGTGCCAGCAGCTTCGGGATCAAGGGAAACACCATATATTTT | CASSFGIKGNTIYF
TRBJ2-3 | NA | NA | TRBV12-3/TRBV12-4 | TGTGCCAGCATGACTCGCGGGACTTTTTCCACAGATACGCAGTATTTT | CASMTRGTFSTDTQYF
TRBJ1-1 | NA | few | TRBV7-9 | TGTGCCAGCAGCGTTTCGACGATGAACACTGAAGCTTTCTTT | CASSVSTMNTEAFF
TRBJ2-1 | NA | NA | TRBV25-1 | TGTGCCAGCAGTGGCAGGGTGAACTACAATGAGCAGTTCTTC | CASSGRVNYNEQFF
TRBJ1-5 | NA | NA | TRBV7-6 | TGTGCCAGCGCACAGGGTCCTAATCAGCCCCAGCATTTT | CASAQGPNQPQHF
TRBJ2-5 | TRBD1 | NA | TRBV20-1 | TGCAGTGCTTCTGGACAGGGCACGTACCAAGAGACCCAGTACTTC | CSASGQGTYQETQYF
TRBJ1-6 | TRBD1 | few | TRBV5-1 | TGCGCCAGCAGTATTGGGACAGGGCATTCACCCCTCCACTTT | CASSIGTGHSPLHF
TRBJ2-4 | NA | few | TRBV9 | TGTGCCAGCAGCGTAGCTGGCCAAGTCAAAAACATTCAGTACTTC | CASSVAGQVKNIQYF
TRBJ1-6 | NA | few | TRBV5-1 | TGCGCCAGCAGCGCGTGGACGGAACCCCCGAGCTCCTATAATTCACCCCTCCACTTT | CASSAWTEPPSSYNSPLHF
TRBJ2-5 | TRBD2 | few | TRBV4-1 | TGCGCCAGCAGCCAAGTTAATCTTGGTCTAGCGGGGGGCGAGACCCAGTACTTC | CASSQVNLGLAGGETQYF
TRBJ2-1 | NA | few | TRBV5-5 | TGTGCCAGCAGCTTAATGGTCGGGAATGAGCAGTTCTTC | CASSLMVGNEQFF
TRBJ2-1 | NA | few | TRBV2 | TGTGCCAGCAGTGAATCCCCAGGGATTGTAAATGAGCAGTTCTTC | CASSESPGIVNEQFF
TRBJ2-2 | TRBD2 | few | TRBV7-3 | TGTGCCAGCAGCCCCGCGCGGGGGGGCACCGGGGAGCTGTTTTTT | CASSPARGGTGELFF
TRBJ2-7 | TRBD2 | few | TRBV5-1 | TGCGCCAGCAACTCGGGGGGGGGCACCTACGAGCAGTACTTC | CASNSGGGTYEQYF
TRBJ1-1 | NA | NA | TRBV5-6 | TGTGCCAGCAGTTACGGGACGGGCGGTGAAGCTTTCTTT | CASSYGTGGEAFF
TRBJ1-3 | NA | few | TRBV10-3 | TGTGCCTTACGGGGGAACTCTGGAAACACCATATATTTT | CALRGNSGNTIYF
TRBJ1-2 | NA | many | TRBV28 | TGTGCCAGCGGGCGAGGGACCGCACTCGGTGGCTACACCTTC | CASGRGTALGGYTF
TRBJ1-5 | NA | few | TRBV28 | TGTGCCAGCAGTTTAATCAGTTCCGGAATTAGCAATCAGCCCCAGCATTTT | CASSLISSGISNQPQHF
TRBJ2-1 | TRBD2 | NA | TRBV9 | TGTGCCAGCAGCTTAACCGGGGGGATCTCCTACAATGAGCAGTTCTTC | CASSLTGGISYNEQFF